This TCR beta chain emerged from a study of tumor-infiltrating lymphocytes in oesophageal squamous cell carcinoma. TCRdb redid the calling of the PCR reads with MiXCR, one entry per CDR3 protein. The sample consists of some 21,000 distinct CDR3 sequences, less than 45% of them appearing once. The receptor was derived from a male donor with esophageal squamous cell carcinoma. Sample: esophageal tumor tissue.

CDR3 sequence (DNA): TGTGCCAGCAGCGGCGTGTGGAATTCCTACGAGCAGTACTTC. This encodes CASSGVWNSYEQYF. The chain joins TRBV9 to TRBJ2-7; unclear D gene. Trimming pared 3 bases from V and 1 base from J, leaving 11 bases between. The CDR3 loop spans 14 amino acids. Germline V gene sequence: CDR1 SGDLS, CDR2 YYNGEE. Supplemented by reference TRBV9 and TRBJ2-7, the full variable domain reads DSGVTQTPKHLITATGQRVTLRCSPRSGDLSVYWYQQSLDQGLQFLIQYYNGEERAKGNILERFSAQQFPDLHSELNLSSLELGDSALYFCASSGVWNSYEQYFGPGTRLTVT.